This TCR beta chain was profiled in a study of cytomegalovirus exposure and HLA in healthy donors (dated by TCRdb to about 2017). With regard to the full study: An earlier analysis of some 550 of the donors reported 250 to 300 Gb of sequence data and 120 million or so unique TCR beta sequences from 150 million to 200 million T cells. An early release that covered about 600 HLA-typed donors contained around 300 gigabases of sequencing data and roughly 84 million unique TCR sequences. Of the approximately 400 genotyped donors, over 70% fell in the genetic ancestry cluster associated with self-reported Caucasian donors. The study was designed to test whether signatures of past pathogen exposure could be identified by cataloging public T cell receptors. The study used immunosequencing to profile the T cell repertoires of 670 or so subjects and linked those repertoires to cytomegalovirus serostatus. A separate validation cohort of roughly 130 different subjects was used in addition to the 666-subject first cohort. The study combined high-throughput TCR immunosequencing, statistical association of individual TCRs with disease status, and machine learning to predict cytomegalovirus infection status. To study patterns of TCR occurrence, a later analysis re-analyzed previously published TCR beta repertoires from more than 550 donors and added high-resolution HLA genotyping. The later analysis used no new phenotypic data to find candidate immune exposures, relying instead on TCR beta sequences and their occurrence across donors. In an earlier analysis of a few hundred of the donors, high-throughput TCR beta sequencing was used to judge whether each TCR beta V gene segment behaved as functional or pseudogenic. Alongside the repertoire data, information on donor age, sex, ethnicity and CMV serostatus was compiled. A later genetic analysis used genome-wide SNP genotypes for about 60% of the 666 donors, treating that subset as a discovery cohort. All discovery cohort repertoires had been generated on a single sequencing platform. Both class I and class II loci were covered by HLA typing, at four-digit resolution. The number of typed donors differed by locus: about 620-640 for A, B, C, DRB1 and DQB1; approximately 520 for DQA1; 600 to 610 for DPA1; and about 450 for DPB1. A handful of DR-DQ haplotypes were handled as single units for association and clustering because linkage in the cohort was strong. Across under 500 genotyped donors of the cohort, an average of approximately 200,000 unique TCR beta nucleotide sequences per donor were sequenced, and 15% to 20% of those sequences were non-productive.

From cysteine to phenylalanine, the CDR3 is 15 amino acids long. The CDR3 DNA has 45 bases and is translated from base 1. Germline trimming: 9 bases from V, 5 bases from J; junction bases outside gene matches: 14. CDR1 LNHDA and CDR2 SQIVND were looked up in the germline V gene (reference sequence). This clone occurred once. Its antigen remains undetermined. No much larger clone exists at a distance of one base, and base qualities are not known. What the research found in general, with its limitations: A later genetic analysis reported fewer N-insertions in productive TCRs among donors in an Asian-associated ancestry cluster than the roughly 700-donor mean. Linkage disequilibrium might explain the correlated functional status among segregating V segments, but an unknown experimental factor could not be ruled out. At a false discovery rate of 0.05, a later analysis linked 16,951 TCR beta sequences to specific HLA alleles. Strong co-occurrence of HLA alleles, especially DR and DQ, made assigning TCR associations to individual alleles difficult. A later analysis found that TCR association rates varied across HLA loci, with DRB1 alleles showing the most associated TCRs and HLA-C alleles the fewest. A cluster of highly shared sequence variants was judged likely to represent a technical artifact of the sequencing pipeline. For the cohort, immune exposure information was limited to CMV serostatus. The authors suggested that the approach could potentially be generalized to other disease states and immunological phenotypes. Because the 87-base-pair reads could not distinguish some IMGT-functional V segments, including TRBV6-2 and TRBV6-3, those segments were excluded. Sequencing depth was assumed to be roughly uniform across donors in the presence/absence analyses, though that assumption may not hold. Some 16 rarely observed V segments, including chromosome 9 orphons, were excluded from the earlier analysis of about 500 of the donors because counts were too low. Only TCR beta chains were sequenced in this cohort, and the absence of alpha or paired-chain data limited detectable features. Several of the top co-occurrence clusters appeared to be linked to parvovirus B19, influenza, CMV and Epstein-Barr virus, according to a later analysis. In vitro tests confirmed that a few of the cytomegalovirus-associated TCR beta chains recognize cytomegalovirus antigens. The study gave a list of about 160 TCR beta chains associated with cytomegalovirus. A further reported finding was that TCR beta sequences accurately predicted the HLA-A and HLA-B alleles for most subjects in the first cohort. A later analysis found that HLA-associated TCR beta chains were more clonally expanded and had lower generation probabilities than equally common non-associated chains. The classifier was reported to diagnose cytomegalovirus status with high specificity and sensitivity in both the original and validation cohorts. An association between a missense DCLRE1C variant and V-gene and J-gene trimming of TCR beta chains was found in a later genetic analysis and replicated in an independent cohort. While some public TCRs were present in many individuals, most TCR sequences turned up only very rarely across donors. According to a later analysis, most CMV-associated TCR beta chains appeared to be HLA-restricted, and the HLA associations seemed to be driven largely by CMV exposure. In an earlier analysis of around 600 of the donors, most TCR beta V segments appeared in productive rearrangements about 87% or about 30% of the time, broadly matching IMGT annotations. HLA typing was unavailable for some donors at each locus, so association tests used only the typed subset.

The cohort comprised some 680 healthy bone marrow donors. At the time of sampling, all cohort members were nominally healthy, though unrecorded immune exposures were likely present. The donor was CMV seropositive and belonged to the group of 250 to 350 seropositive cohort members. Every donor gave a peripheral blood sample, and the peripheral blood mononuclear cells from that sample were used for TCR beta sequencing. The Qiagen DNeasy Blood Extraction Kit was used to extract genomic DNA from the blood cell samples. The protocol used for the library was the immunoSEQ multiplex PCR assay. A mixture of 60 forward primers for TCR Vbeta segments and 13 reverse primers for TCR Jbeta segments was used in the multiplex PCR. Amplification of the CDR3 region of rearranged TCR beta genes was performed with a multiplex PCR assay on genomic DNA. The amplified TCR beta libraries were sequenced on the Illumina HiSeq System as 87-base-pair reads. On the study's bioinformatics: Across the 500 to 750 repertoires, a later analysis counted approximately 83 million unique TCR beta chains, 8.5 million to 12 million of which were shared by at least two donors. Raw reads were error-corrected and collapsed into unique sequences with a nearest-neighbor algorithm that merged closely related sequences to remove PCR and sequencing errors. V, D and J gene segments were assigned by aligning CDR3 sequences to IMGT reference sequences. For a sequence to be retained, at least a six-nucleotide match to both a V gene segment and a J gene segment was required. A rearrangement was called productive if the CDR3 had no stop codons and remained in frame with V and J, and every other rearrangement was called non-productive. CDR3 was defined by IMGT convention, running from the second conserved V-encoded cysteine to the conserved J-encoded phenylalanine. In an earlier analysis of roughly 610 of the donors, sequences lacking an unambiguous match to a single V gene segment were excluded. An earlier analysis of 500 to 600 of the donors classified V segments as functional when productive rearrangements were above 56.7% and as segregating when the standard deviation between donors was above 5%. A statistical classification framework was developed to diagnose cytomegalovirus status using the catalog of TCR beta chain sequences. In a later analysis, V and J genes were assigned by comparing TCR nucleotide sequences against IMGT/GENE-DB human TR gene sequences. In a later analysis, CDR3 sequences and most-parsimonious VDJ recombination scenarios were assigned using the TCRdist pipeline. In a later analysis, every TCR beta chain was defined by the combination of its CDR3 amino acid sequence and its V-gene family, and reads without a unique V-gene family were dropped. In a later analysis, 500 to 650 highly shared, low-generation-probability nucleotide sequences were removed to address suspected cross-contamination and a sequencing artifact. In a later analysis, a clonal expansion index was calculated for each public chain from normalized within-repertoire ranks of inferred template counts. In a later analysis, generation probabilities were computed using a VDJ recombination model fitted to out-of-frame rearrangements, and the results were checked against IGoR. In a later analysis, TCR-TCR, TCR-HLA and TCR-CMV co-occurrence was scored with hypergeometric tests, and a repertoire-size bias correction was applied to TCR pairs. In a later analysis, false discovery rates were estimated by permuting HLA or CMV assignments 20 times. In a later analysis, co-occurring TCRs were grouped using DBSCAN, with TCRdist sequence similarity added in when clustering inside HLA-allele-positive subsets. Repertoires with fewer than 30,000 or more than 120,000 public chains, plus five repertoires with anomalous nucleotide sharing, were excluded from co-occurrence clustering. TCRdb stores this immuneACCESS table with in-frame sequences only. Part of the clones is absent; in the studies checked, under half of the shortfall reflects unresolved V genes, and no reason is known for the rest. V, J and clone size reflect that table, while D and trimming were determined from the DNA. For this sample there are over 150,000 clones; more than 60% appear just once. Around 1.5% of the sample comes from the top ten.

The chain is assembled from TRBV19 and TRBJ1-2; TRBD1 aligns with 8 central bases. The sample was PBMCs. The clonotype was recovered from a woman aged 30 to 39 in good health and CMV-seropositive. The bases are TGTGCCAGCAAAAATACCCCACAGGGGGGATATGGCTACACCTTC. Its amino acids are CASKNTPQGGYGYTF.